The 24 T cell receptor beta chains given below trace back to one sample, sequenced in a study of T cells in Graves' hyperthyroidism and ophthalmopathy. Amplified TCR beta CDR3 regions derived from RNA transcripts. First-round RT-PCR of the TCR CDR3 relied on the HTBI primer set. TCRdb reprocessed the multiplex PCR reads via MiXCR and lists one record per CDR3 protein. Altogether 350,000 to 400,000 distinct CDR3 sequences are present, more than 12% being singletons, with the ten largest covering approximately 29%. Sequencing used blood. These receptors all come from a woman in her twenties or thirties with Graves' hyperthyroidism.

This clonotype showed up many times. The chain recombines TRBV27 with TRBJ2-5, with a weak D call TRBD1 (6 bases). The CDR3 is made up of 14 amino acids. CDR1 MNHEY and CDR2 SMNVEV come from the germline V gene (reference sequence). Trimming pared 5 bases from V and 2 bases from J, leaving 12 bases between. CDR3 in amino acids: CASSTRTAQETQYF. CDR3 nucleotides: TGTGCCAGCAGTACCCGGACAGCTCAAGAGACCCAGTACTTC.

The chain couples TRBV9 to TRBJ2-3; 12 nucleotides line up with TRBD2. The CDR3 contains 17 residues. The V gene's germline CDR1 is SGDLS and CDR2 YYNGEE. J lost 3 bases, V lost 2 bases, and 7 bases had no gene match. The chain's CDR3 is CASSVLTSGRGTDTQYF. DNA of the CDR3: TGTGCCAGCAGCGTTTTGACTAGCGGGAGAGGAACAGATACGCAGTATTTT.

Written as DNA, the CDR3 is TGTGCCAGCGGGGGATTCAATTCACCCCTCCACTTT. It is translated as CASGGFNSPLHF. The chain uses TRBV9 and TRBJ1-6; TRBD1 is a possible D gene (5 bases). The length of the CDR3 is 12 residues. Trimming removed 7 bases from V and 7 bases from J, with 9 bases in between. Germline V gene sequence: CDR1 SGDLS, CDR2 YYNGEE.

This clonotype occurred a few times. The chain has TRBV29-1 and TRBJ1-2; 10 bases align to TRBD1. In germline, CDR1 is SQVTM, CDR2 ANQGSEA. The J segment lost 3 bases and the V segment lost 4 bases, leaving 2 bases of the junction unmatched. The CDR3 has 13 amino acids. The CDR3 nucleotides read TGCAGCGTTGGGGGACAGGGGTACTATGGCTACACCTTC. Translating gives CSVGGQGYYGYTF.

This clonotype was detected many times. V gene TRBV2 combines with J gene TRBJ2-1, with 10 bases aligning to TRBD2. Germline assignment: CDR1 SNHLY and CDR2 FYNNEI. V was clipped by 0 bases and J by 2 bases; unmatched bases: 10. This CDR3 has 19 residues. The CDR3 bases are TGTGCCAGCAGTGAAGCGAGAGCTAGCGGGAGTCGCCCCTACAATGAGCAGTTCTTC. Its protein is CASSEARASGSRPYNEQFF.

This clonotype came up a few times. The chain employs TRBV20-1 and TRBJ2-7; no reliable D call. CDR3 length: 14 amino acids. The germline V gene encodes CDR1 DFQATT and CDR2 SNEGSKA (reference sequence). V was trimmed by 3 bases and J by 6 bases, leaving 18 bases between them. Written as DNA, the CDR3 is TGCAGTGCTAGGGAACTTCGATACGTGCCCGAGCAGTACTTC. This codes for CSARELRYVPEQYF.

This clonotype was detected only a few times. The gene calls are TRBV14 and TRBJ2-7; D unclear. The CDR3 spans 14 residues. Germline V gene lookup returns CDR1 SGHDN and CDR2 FVKESK. The ends were cut back, 4 bases at V and 0 bases at J, with 10 bases in the middle. DNA for the CDR3: TGTGCCAGCAGCCCTCTCGACACCTCCTACGAGCAGTACTTC. This codes for CASSPLDTSYEQYF.

This clonotype was counted ten times or more. The chain uses TRBV7-9 and TRBJ2-2, with D uncertain. Germline V CDR1 and CDR2: SEHNR, FQNEAQ (reference sequence). CDR3 length equals 14 residues. V was shortened by 4 bases and J by 2 bases, with 8 bases between the two germline ends. Written as DNA, the CDR3 is TGTGCCAGCAGCTCCTACGACAACACCGGGGAGCTGTTTTTT. Its translation is CASSSYDNTGELFF. The full variable domain, its missing parts supplied by reference TRBV7-9 and TRBJ2-2, is DTGVSQNPRHKITKRGQNVTFRCDPISEHNRLYWYRQTLGQGPEFLTYFQNEAQLEKSRLLSDRFSAERPKGSFSTLEIQRTEQGDSAMYLCASSSYDNTGELFFGEGSRLTVL.

This clonotype was detected a few times. The chain combines TRBV9 with TRBJ2-3; D gene ambiguous. The length of the CDR3 is 14 residues. The germline CDR1 and CDR2 sequences are SGDLS and YYNGEE. Trimming cost V 2 bases and J 1 base, with 8 bases left between them. The CDR3 coding sequence is TGTGCCAGCAGCGTTCTAGTTGGCACAGATACGCAGTATTTT. Its protein product is CASSVLVGTDTQYF.

This clonotype was recorded a few times. The rearrangement uses TRBV14 and TRBJ2-7; 10 nucleotides match TRBD1. Germline V gene lookup returns CDR1 SGHDN and CDR2 FVKESK. This CDR3 is 15 amino acids long. The ends lost 3 bases at V and 5 bases at J; junction bases unmatched: 7. The CDR3, as DNA: TGTGCCAGCAGCCAGAGAAGAGGGACAGGGGACGAGCAGTACTTC. Translation gives CASSQRRGTGDEQYF.

This clonotype was seen a few times. The chain is built from TRBV15 and TRBJ2-5, with D tentatively TRBD2 (5 bases). The ends were cut back, 5 bases at V and 5 bases at J, with 12 bases in the middle. The germline V gene has CDR1 LNHNV and CDR2 YYDKDF (reference sequence). The CDR3 totals 13 residues. CDR3 protein: CATSSEGWETQYF. The CDR3 DNA sequence: TGTGCCACCAGCTCCGAGGGATGGGAGACCCAGTACTTC.

The chain couples TRBV28 to TRBJ1-1; D remains ambiguous. Germline lookup yields CDR1 MDHEN and CDR2 SYDVKM. Deletions cut 5 bases from V and 4 bases from J, with 23 bases between. The length of the CDR3 is 17 residues. The chain's CDR3 is CASSLLAQAQWGTEAFF. DNA of the CDR3: TGTGCCAGCAGTCTACTTGCCCAGGCCCAATGGGGCACTGAAGCTTTCTTT.

This clonotype was seen many times. V usage is TRBV5-1 and J usage is TRBJ2-7, with 10 nucleotides matching TRBD2. V shed 0 bases, J shed 4 bases, and the junction held 1 base outside the gene matches. This CDR3 comprises 14 residues. The germline V gene has CDR1 SGHRS and CDR2 YFSETQ. As DNA, the CDR3 is TGCGCCAGCAGCTTGGAACTAGCGGGGTACGAGCAGTACTTC. Its translation is CASSLELAGYEQYF.

Notes on this clonotype: Being one base from a much bigger clone, this may be a read error. The V call is TRBV15, the J call TRBJ2-7; the D gene is possibly TRBD1 (6 bases). CDR1 is LNHNV and CDR2 is YYDKDF in the germline V gene (reference sequence). The CDR3 has 16 residues. CDR3 coding DNA: TGTGCCACCGGCAGAGAGATCGGGACATCCGCCTACGAGCAGTACTTC. It yields the protein CATGREIGTSAYEQYF.

This clonotype was detected ten times or more. V is TRBV28 and J is TRBJ2-5, with 7 bases aligning to TRBD2. V lost 10 bases to trimming and J lost 2 bases; unmatched junction nucleotides: 13. This CDR3 has 15 amino acids. CDR1 and CDR2 (germline): MDHEN, SYDVKM. The CDR3 is CAISSTGLQQETQYF. CDR3 coding DNA: TGTGCCATCTCGAGCACGGGACTACAACAAGAGACCCAGTACTTC.

This clonotype was observed a few times. The gene calls are TRBV20-1 and TRBJ2-1, with 7 bases identical to TRBD1. Germline V gene sequence: CDR1 DFQATT, CDR2 SNEGSKA (reference sequence). The length of the CDR3 is 14 residues. The CDR3 protein is CTALRGSSYNEQFF. Here the CDR3 DNA reads TGCACCGCACTCAGGGGGAGCTCCTACAATGAGCAGTTCTTC.

The chain employs TRBV6-1 and TRBJ2-3; no clear D gene. V was trimmed by 1 base and J by 1 base, leaving 9 bases between them. Germline values: CDR1 MNHNS, CDR2 SASEGT. There are 15 residues in the CDR3. The CDR3 protein is CASSEVGVGTDTQYF. In DNA, the CDR3 is TGTGCCAGCAGTGAAGTTGGGGTGGGCACAGATACGCAGTATTTT.

The V gene is TRBV20-1, the J gene TRBJ2-7; D tentatively reads TRBD1 or TRBD2 (6 bases each). The CDR3 spans 14 residues. Trimming cost V 5 bases and J 5 bases, with 19 bases left between them. Germline-derived CDR1 and CDR2 are DFQATT and SNEGSKA (reference sequence). This CDR3 reads CSAGLSTGADEQYF. The CDR3 DNA is TGCAGTGCTGGCTTGTCGACGGGGGCCGACGAGCAGTACTTC.

This chain uses TRBV6-1 with TRBJ1-6, with D possibly matching TRBD1 (6 bases). Trimming stripped 7 bases from V and 7 bases from J, with 11 bases between. CDR1 is MNHNS and CDR2 is SASEGT in the germline V gene. This CDR3 is built from 13 residues. The CDR3 DNA follows: TGTGCCAGCACCCCTAGGGGGAATTCACCCCTCCACTTT. It codes for CASTPRGNSPLHF.

The rearrangement joins TRBV7-2 to TRBJ1-3; D is ambiguous. CDR1 is SGHTA, CDR2 FQGNSA, per germline. The V gene lost 2 bases and the J gene lost 2 bases, with 7 bases spanning the gap. This CDR3 spans 14 amino acids. Written as DNA, the CDR3 is TGTGCCAGCAGCTTAACGGCGGCTGGAAACACCATATATTTT. This gives the protein CASSLTAAGNTIYF. The full variable domain, in which reference TRBV7-2 and TRBJ1-3 provide the parts outside the CDR3, is GAGVSQSPSNKVTEKGKDVELRCDPISGHTALYWYRQSLGQGLEFLIYFQGNSAPDKSGLPSDRFSAERTGGSVSTLTIQRTQQEDSAVYLCASSLTAAGNTIYFGEGSWLTVV.

This chain joins TRBV10-3 and TRBJ2-1; 11 nucleotides match TRBD2. The trim removed 6 bases at V and 2 bases at J, leaving 3 bases unmatched. Germline values: CDR1 ENHRY, CDR2 SYGVKD. This CDR3 spans 15 amino acids. Written as DNA, the CDR3 is TGTGCCATCAGCGGGACTAGCGGAACCTACAATGAGCAGTTCTTC. It specifies CAISGTSGTYNEQFF.

This clonotype has at least ten counts. This rearrangement joins TRBV11-2 to TRBJ2-1; D is possibly TRBD2 (6 bases). The CDR3 has 15 residues. V gave up 5 bases and J gave up 4 bases, with 15 bases separating them. From germline, CDR1 is SGHAT and CDR2 FQNNGV. Here the CDR3 reads CASSLWGREYNEQFF. CDR3 nucleotide sequence: TGTGCCAGCAGCCTATGGGGACGGGAGTACAATGAGCAGTTCTTC. The full variable domain, its missing parts supplied by reference TRBV11-2 and TRBJ2-1, is EAGVAQSPRYKIIEKRQSVAFWCNPISGHATLYWYQQILGQGPKLLIQFQNNGVVDDSQLPKDRFSAERLKGVDSTLKIQPAKLEDSAVYLCASSLWGREYNEQFFGPGTRLTVL.

V gene TRBV6-1 combines with J gene TRBJ2-3, with 8 bases identical to TRBD1. After removal of 11 bases from V and 3 bases from J, the junction contained 7 bases not matched to a gene. The CDR3 spans 13 residues. Germline V lookup: CDR1 MNHNS, CDR2 SASEGT. CDR3 in amino acids: CAVQTGGTDTQYF. The CDR3 DNA is TGTGCCGTTCAAACAGGGGGGACAGATACGCAGTATTTT.

The gene calls are TRBV6-1 and TRBJ2-7; no reliable D call. Trimming took 7 bases from V and 6 from J, leaving 19 bases between them. The CDR3 has 14 amino acids. Germline V lookup: CDR1 MNHNS, CDR2 SASEGT. This chain's CDR3 is CASNPTGQMGEQYF. DNA for the CDR3: TGTGCCAGCAACCCCACGGGCCAAATGGGCGAGCAGTACTTC.